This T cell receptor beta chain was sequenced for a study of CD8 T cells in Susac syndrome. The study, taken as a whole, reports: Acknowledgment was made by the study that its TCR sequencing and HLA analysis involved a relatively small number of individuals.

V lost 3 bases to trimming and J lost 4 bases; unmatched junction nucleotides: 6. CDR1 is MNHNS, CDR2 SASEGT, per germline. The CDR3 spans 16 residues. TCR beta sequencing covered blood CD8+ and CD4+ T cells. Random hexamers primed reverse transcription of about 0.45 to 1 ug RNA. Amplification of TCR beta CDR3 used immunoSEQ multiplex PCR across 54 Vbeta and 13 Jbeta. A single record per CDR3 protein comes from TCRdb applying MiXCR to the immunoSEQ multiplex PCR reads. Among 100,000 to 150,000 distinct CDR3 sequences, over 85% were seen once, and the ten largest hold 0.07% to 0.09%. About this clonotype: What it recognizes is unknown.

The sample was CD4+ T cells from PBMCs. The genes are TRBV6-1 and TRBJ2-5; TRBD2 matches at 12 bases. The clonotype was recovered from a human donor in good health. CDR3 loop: CASSEGASGRGETQYF. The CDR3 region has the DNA TGTGCCAGCAGTGAGGGGGCTAGCGGGAGGGGAGAGACCCAGTACTTC.